This T cell receptor (beta chain) was profiled in a study of blood T cell repertoires in COVID-19. Study overall: COVID-19 samples, acute and convalescent, were from the United States, Italy and Spain. The cDNA or gDNA used as material had been derived from T cells, B-cell-depleted T cells, or PBMCs.

V lost 0 bases, J lost 11 bases, and 19 bases lay in between. The V gene's germline CDR1 is MGHRA and CDR2 YSYEKL. The CDR3 has 16 amino acids. Original analysis: Amplification of reference gene primers provided the estimated nucleated cell counts. Produced via immunoSEQ multiplex PCR; TCRdb's table is partial and in-frame only. The V and J calls and the clone size are those of that table, but D and trimming were determined from the DNA. The data hold more than 90,000 clones, with roughly 72% observed a single time. Sequenced material: peripheral blood. The TCR originated in a woman in her sixties or seventies in a cohort sampled during active or convalescent COVID-19. This chain connects TRBV4-1 to TRBJ1-4, with D possibly matching TRBD1 (5 bases). CDR3 loop: CASSQDLGRGTGKLFF. In DNA, the CDR3 is TGCGCCAGCAGCCAAGATCTCGGGCGGGGCACGGGGAAACTGTTTTTT.